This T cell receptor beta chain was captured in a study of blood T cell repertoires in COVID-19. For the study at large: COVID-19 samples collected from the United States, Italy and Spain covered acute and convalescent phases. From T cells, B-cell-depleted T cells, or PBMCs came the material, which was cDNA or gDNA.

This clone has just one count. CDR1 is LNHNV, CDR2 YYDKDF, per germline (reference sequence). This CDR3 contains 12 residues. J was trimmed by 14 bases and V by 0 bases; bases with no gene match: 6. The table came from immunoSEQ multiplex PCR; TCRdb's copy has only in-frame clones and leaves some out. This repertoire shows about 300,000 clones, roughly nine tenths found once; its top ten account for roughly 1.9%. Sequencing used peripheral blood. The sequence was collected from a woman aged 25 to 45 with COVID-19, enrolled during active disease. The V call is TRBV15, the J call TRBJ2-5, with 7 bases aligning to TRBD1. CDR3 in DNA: TGTGCCACCAGCAGAGATCAGACAGGGTCATACTTC. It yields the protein CATSRDQTGSYF.